The rows below give T cell receptor beta chains drawn from one sample of a study of T cell responses to AZD1222 COVID-19 vaccine. Profiling relied on immunoSEQ multiplex PCR, and the TCRdb table lists in-frame clones only, not all of them. The data contain about 35,000 clones, 80% to 90% of them singletons. Source: peripheral blood, taken on day 0 of AZD1222 vaccination. Source of these receptors: an adult in good health. Both conserved end residues are part of each CDR3. A D gene is named only where the DNA matches it firmly. Size is omitted from some rows. Given values are once, few, many or a class for expanded clones.

V: TRBV28; J: TRBJ2-1; D: -; size: -; CDR3: CASSFLGSSYNEQFF; DNA: TGTGCCAGCAGTTTTTTAGGCAGCTCCTACAATGAGCAGTTCTTC
V: TRBV27; J: TRBJ2-1; D: TRBD2; size: -; CDR3: CASSPLGGSSSDEQFF; DNA: TGTGCCAGCAGTCCCTTGGGAGGGTCCTCTTCGGATGAGCAGTTCTTC
V: TRBV5-1; J: TRBJ2-7; D: -; size: -; CDR3: CASSPSAGPSYEQYF; DNA: TGCGCCAGCAGCCCCTCGGCAGGGCCGTCCTACGAGCAGTACTTC
V: TRBV7-2; J: TRBJ1-2; D: -; size: -; CDR3: CASSSRAEAGYTF; DNA: TGTGCCAGCAGCTCTCGGGCGGAGGCTGGCTACACCTTC
V: TRBV6-6; J: TRBJ1-6; D: -; size: -; CDR3: CASTLQSLNSPLHF; DNA: TGTGCCAGCACTTTACAGTCCCTTAATTCACCCCTCCACTTT
V: TRBV6-1; J: TRBJ2-1; D: TRBD2; size: -; CDR3: CASSERSGTSSLPTYNEQFF; DNA: TGTGCCAGCAGTGAACGGTCGGGGACTAGCTCCTTACCGACCTACAATGAGCAGTTCTTC
V: TRBV9; J: TRBJ1-2; D: TRBD1; size: -; CDR3: CASNRDRGLSGNYGYTF; DNA: TGTGCCAGCAACCGGGACAGGGGGCTATCGGGTAACTATGGCTACACCTTC
V: TRBV30; J: TRBJ2-1; D: -; size: -; CDR3: CAWNSGERHGNEQFF; DNA: TGTGCCTGGAACTCGGGGGAGCGGCATGGCAATGAGCAGTTCTTC
V: TRBV30; J: TRBJ2-3; D: -; size: -; CDR3: CAWRGGRTSSTDTQYF; DNA: TGTGCCTGGAGGGGGGGAAGGACCTCTAGCACAGATACGCAGTATTTT
V: TRBV14; J: TRBJ1-2; D: TRBD1; size: -; CDR3: CASSLTGWSYTF; DNA: TGTGCCAGCAGCCTGACAGGGTGGAGCTACACCTTC
V: TRBV10-3; J: TRBJ1-1; D: -; size: -; CDR3: CAIRHGNTEAFF; DNA: TGTGCCATCAGGCATGGGAACACTGAAGCTTTCTTT
V: TRBV11-2; J: TRBJ1-4; D: TRBD1; size: -; CDR3: CASSSDRGSEKLFF; DNA: TGTGCCAGCAGCTCCGACAGGGGAAGCGAAAAACTGTTTTTT
V: TRBV27; J: TRBJ1-2; D: -; size: -; CDR3: CASSPGRGDYGYTF; DNA: TGTGCCAGCAGCCCCGGCAGGGGAGACTATGGCTACACCTTC
V: TRBV3-1/TRBV3-2; J: TRBJ1-6; D: -; size: -; CDR3: CASSPLRVNSPLHF; DNA: TGTGCCAGCAGCCCTCTCCGGGTTAATTCACCCCTCCACTTT
V: TRBV10-1; J: TRBJ1-1; D: -; size: -; CDR3: CASSGQMNTEAFF; DNA: TGCGCCAGCAGTGGACAGATGAACACTGAAGCTTTCTTT
V: TRBV9; J: TRBJ1-1; D: -; size: -; CDR3: CASSVEQRTEAFF; DNA: TGTGCCAGCAGCGTAGAACAGAGGACTGAAGCTTTCTTT
V: TRBV11-2; J: TRBJ1-2; D: -; size: -; CDR3: CASSSLRQLPKELYGYTF; DNA: TGTGCCAGCAGCTCCCTAAGGCAGCTCCCCAAGGAGCTTTATGGCTACACCTTC
V: TRBV12-3/TRBV12-4; J: TRBJ1-1; D: -; size: -; CDR3: CASSRQMNTEAFF; DNA: TGTGCCAGCAGCCGACAGATGAACACTGAAGCTTTCTTT
V: TRBV28; J: TRBJ1-4; D: -; size: -; CDR3: CASRTSVVEKLFF; DNA: TGTGCCAGCAGGACTTCGGTAGTCGAAAAACTGTTTTTT
V: TRBV20-1; J: TRBJ1-2; D: -; size: -; CDR3: CSALEGYTF; DNA: TGCAGTGCTCTGGAGGGCTACACCTTC
V: TRBV18; J: TRBJ2-1; D: -; size: -; CDR3: CASSPDLAGRTYNEQFF; DNA: TGTGCCAGCTCACCAGATCTGGCAGGGAGAACCTACAATGAGCAGTTCTTC
V: TRBV28; J: TRBJ1-4; D: TRBD1; size: -; CDR3: CASSQGAQGGEKLFF; DNA: TGTGCCAGCAGCCAGGGGGCGCAGGGAGGTGAAAAACTGTTTTTT
V: TRBV9; J: TRBJ1-3; D: -; size: -; CDR3: CASSDLGRSGNTIYF; DNA: TGTGCCAGCAGCGACCTAGGCCGCTCTGGAAACACCATATATTTT
V: TRBV2; J: TRBJ1-1; D: -; size: -; CDR3: CASGPWTRAVGAFF; DNA: TGTGCCAGCGGACCGTGGACCCGGGCAGTTGGAGCTTTCTTT
V: TRBV15; J: TRBJ1-6; D: -; size: -; CDR3: CATSRDARRDSPLHF; DNA: TGTGCCACCAGCAGAGATGCACGGCGGGATTCACCCCTCCACTTT
V: TRBV28; J: TRBJ1-1; D: -; size: -; CDR3: CASSLTAEEAFF; DNA: TGTGCCAGCAGTTTAACAGCCGAGGAAGCTTTCTTT
V: TRBV23-1; J: TRBJ2-2; D: TRBD2; size: once; CDR3: CASSLGLAGEGNTGELFF; DNA: TGCGCCAGCAGCCTGGGACTAGCGGGAGAGGGGAACACCGGGGAGCTGTTTTTT
V: TRBV19; J: TRBJ2-6; D: -; size: -; CDR3: CASSINQGSGANVLTF; DNA: TGTGCCAGTAGTATAAATCAGGGCTCTGGGGCCAACGTCCTGACTTTC
V: TRBV11-3; J: TRBJ2-7; D: TRBD1; size: -; CDR3: CASSLDKRTKWHRGIYEQYF; DNA: TGTGCCAGCAGCTTAGATAAAAGGACAAAATGGCACAGGGGAATCTACGAGCAGTACTTC
V: TRBV4-1; J: TRBJ1-3; D: -; size: -; CDR3: CASSQEVVGETGGNTIYF; DNA: TGCGCCAGCAGCCAAGAAGTTGTCGGGGAAACGGGTGGAAACACCATATATTTT
V: TRBV5-1; J: TRBJ2-3; D: TRBD2; size: -; CDR3: CASSSSYSSGGVDTQYF; DNA: TGCGCCAGCAGCTCGTCCTACTCTAGCGGGGGGGTGGATACGCAGTATTTT
V: TRBV27; J: TRBJ2-3; D: -; size: -; CDR3: CASSRIKDRDTQYF; DNA: TGTGCCAGCAGCCGCATAAAAGATCGGGATACGCAGTATTTT
V: TRBV6-4; J: TRBJ2-1; D: TRBD1; size: -; CDR3: CASSESGTGNNEQFF; DNA: TGTGCCAGCAGTGAGTCCGGGACAGGGAACAATGAGCAGTTCTTC
V: TRBV9; J: TRBJ2-2; D: -; size: -; CDR3: CASSVQVGGELFF; DNA: TGTGCCAGCAGCGTCCAGGTGGGCGGGGAGCTGTTTTTT
V: TRBV3-1/TRBV3-2; J: TRBJ2-5; D: -; size: -; CDR3: CASSPGGGHQETQYF; DNA: TGTGCCAGCAGCCCAGGTGGGGGTCATCAAGAGACCCAGTACTTC
V: TRBV5-4; J: TRBJ2-7; D: -; size: -; CDR3: CASSLVGSRNEQYF; DNA: TGTGCCAGCAGCTTGGTAGGAAGTCGTAACGAGCAGTACTTC
V: TRBV28; J: TRBJ2-1; D: TRBD1; size: few; CDR3: CASSPLDRERNNEQFF; DNA: TGTGCCAGCAGTCCCCTGGACAGGGAGAGAAACAATGAGCAGTTCTTC
V: TRBV5-1; J: TRBJ2-7; D: -; size: -; CDR3: CASSNRVYEQYF; DNA: TGCGCCAGCAGCAACAGGGTATACGAGCAGTACTTC
V: TRBV18; J: TRBJ1-5; D: TRBD1; size: -; CDR3: CASSPKQGDNQPQHF; DNA: TGTGCCAGCTCACCGAAACAGGGGGACAATCAGCCCCAGCATTTT
V: TRBV18; J: TRBJ2-7; D: -; size: -; CDR3: CASSPREGQGTYEQYF; DNA: TGTGCCAGCTCACCAAGGGAGGGGCAGGGGACCTACGAGCAGTACTTC
V: TRBV5-1; J: TRBJ1-4; D: -; size: -; CDR3: CASSLVSTNEKLFF; DNA: TGCGCCAGCAGCTTGGTTTCGACTAATGAAAAACTGTTTTTT
V: TRBV6-5; J: TRBJ2-6; D: -; size: -; CDR3: CASRYTGANVLTF; DNA: TGTGCCAGCAGATATACTGGGGCCAACGTCCTGACTTTC
V: TRBV7-8; J: TRBJ1-5; D: -; size: -; CDR3: CASGSTGEIRPQHF; DNA: TGTGCCAGCGGATCCACAGGAGAGATCAGACCCCAGCATTTT
V: TRBV28; J: TRBJ2-2; D: TRBD2; size: -; CDR3: CASSRTASGNTGELFF; DNA: TGTGCCAGCAGCCGCACGGCTAGCGGAAACACCGGGGAGCTGTTTTTT
V: TRBV28; J: TRBJ1-1; D: -; size: -; CDR3: CASLDRHLTEAFF; DNA: TGTGCCAGCTTAGATAGGCACCTCACTGAAGCTTTCTTT